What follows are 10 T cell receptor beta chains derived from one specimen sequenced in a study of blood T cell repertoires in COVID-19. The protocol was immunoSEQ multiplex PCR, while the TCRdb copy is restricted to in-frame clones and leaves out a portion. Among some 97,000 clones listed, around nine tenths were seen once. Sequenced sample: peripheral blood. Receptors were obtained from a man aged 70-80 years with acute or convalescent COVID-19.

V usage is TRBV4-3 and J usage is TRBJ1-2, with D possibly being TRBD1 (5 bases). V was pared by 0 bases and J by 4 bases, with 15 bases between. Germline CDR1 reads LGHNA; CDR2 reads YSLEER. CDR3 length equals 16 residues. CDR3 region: CASSQDTQAAVYGYTF. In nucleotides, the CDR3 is TGCGCCAGCAGCCAAGATACACAGGCCGCAGTCTATGGCTACACCTTC.

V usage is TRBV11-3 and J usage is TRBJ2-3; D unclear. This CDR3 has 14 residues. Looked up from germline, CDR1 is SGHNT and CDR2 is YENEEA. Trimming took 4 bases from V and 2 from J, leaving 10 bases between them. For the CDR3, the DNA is TGTGCCAGCAGCTCCTTGCCCTACACAGATACGCAGTATTTT. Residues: CASSSLPYTDTQYF.

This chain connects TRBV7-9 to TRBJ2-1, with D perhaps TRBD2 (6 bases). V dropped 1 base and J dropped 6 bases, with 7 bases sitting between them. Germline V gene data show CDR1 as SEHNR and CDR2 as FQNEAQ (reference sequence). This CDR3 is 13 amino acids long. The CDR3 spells CASSLGTTNEQFF. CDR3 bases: TGTGCCAGCAGCTTAGGGACTACCAATGAGCAGTTCTTC. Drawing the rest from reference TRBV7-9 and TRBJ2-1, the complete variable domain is DTGVSQNPRHKITKRGQNVTFRCDPISEHNRLYWYRQTLGQGPEFLTYFQNEAQLEKSRLLSDRFSAERPKGSFSTLEIQRTEQGDSAMYLCASSLGTTNEQFFGPGTRLTVL.

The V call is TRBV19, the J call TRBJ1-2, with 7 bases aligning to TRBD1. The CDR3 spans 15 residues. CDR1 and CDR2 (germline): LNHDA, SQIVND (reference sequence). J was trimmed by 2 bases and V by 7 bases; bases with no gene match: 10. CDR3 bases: TGTGCCAGTACCCCGACAGGGCCAACCAACTATGGCTACACCTTC. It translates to CASTPTGPTNYGYTF.

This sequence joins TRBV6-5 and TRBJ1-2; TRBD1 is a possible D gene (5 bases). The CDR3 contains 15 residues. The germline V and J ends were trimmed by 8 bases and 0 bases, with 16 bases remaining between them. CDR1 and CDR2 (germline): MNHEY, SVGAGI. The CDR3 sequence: CASLFSSGANYGYTF. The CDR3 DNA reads TGTGCCAGCCTTTTTTCGTCGGGGGCTAACTATGGCTACACCTTC.

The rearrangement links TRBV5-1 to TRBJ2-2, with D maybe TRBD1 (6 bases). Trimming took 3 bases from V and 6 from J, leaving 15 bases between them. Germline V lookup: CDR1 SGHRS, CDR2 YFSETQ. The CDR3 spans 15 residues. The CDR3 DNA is TGCGCCAGCAGCTACGGACAGTTCCTTGCCGGGGAGCTGTTTTTT. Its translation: CASSYGQFLAGELFF. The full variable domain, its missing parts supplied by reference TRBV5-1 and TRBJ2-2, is KAGVTQTPRYLIKTRGQQVTLSCSPISGHRSVSWYQQTPGQGLQFLFEYFSETQRNKGNFPGRFSGRQFSNSRSEMNVSTLELGDSALYLCASSYGQFLAGELFFGEGSRLTVL.

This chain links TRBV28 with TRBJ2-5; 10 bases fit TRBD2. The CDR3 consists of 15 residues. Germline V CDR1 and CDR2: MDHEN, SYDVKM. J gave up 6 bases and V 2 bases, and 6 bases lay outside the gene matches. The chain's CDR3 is CASSLSSSGRQTQYF. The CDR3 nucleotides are TGTGCCAGCAGTTTAAGCTCTAGCGGGAGACAGACCCAGTACTTC.

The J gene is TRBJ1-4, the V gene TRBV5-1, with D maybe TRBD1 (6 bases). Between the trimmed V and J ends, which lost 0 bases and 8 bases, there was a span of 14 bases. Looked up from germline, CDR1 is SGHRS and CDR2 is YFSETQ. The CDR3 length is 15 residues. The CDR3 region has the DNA TGCGCCAGCAGCTTGGCAGTGGCAGGGGTGGAAAAACTGTTTTTT. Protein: CASSLAVAGVEKLFF. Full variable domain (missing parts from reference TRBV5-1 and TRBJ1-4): KAGVTQTPRYLIKTRGQQVTLSCSPISGHRSVSWYQQTPGQGLQFLFEYFSETQRNKGNFPGRFSGRQFSNSRSEMNVSTLELGDSALYLCASSLAVAGVEKLFFGSGTQLSVL.

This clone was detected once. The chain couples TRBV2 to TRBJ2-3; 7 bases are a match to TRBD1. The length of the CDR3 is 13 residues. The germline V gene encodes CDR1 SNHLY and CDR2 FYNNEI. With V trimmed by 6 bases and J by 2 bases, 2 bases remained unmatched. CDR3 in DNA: TGTGCCAGCAGGGGACAGCCCACAGATACGCAGTATTTT. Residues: CASRGQPTDTQYF.

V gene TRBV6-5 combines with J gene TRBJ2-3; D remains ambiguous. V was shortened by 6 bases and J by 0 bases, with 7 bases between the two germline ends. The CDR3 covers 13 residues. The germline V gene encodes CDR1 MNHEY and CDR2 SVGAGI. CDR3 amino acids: CASRSTSTDTQYF. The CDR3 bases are TGTGCCAGCAGATCAACTAGCACAGATACGCAGTATTTT.